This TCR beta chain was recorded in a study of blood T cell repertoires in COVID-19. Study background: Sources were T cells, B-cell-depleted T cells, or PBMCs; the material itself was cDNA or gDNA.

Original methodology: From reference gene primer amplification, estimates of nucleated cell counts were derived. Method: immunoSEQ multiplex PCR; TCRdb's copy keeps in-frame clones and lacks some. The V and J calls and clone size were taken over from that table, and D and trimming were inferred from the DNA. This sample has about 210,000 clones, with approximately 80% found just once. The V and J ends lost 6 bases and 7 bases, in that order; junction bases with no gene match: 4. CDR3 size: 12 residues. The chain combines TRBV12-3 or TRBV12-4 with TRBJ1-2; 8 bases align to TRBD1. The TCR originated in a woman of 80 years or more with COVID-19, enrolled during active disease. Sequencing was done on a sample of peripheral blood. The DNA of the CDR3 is TGTGCCAGCAGCCTGGACAGGGCTGGCTACACCTTC. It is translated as CASSLDRAGYTF.